The clone carrying this T cell receptor beta chain showed up just once. The data are from a study of shared T cell receptors in the human thymus. Sequencing used immunoSEQ multiplex PCR; TCRdb keeps in-frame clones, though not all of them. The sample has about 380,000 clones, 95% seen once. J lost 8 bases, V lost 2 bases, and 4 bases had no gene match. The CDR3 spans 14 residues. The germline V gene encodes CDR1 MDHEN and CDR2 SYDVKM. The V call is TRBV28, the J call TRBJ2-3; 10 bases align to TRBD2. The TCR was taken from a human donor. Material: thymocytes. The CDR3 here is CASSLLAGDATQYF. CDR3 sequence (DNA): TGTGCCAGCAGTTTACTAGCGGGGGATGCTACGCAGTATTTT. Looking up the rest from reference TRBV28 and TRBJ2-3 gives the full variable domain: DVKVTQSSRYLVKRTGEKVFLECVQDMDHENMFWYRQDPGLGLRLIYFSYDVKMKEKGDIPEGYSVSREKKERFSLILESASTNQTSMYLCASSLLAGDATQYFGPGTRLTVL.